These T cell receptor beta chains were read from a single sample in a study of blood T cell repertoires in COVID-19. Method: immunoSEQ multiplex PCR; TCRdb's copy keeps in-frame clones and lacks some. Of roughly 310,000 clones listed, about 88% are singletons. The sample was PBMCs or T cells enriched from blood (not recorded which). These receptors all stem from a man in his fifties or sixties who had recovered from COVID-19. CDR3s include the opening cysteine and the closing phenylalanine or tryptophan. The D gene is left open where the match is weak. Not every row has a clone size; where given, it reads once, few, many or a size class.

CDR3nt	CDR3aa	d_gene	v_gene	j_gene	abundance	len
TGTGCCAGCAGCCAGCAGGGGTCGAATGAAAAACTGTTTTTT	CASSQQGSNEKLFF	NA	TRBV3-1/TRBV3-2	TRBJ1-4	NA	14
TGCGCCAGCAGTGGAAGGACTTTCGAGCAGTACTTC	CASSGRTFEQYF	NA	TRBV10-2	TRBJ2-7	NA	12
TGTGCCAGCAGCCGACAGAACAATCAGCCCCAGCATTTT	CASSRQNNQPQHF	NA	TRBV7-8	TRBJ1-5	NA	13
TGTGCCACCAAAGGGACAGGTGGTAGGGATGAGCAGTTCTTC	CATKGTGGRDEQFF	TRBD1	TRBV24-1	TRBJ2-1	NA	14
TGTGCCAGCAGCTTCTCACGACTAGTGGGAGGGGGCACAGATACGCAGTATTTT	CASSFSRLVGGGTDTQYF	TRBD2	TRBV7-2	TRBJ2-3	NA	18
TGTGCCAGCAGCCCCGGGGGGGTGGTAGGACAGCCCCAGCATTTT	CASSPGGVVGQPQHF	NA	TRBV7-2	TRBJ1-5	NA	15
TGTGCCAGCAGTTCACAGGGGTCACCCTATGGCTACACCTTC	CASSSQGSPYGYTF	TRBD1	TRBV27	TRBJ1-2	NA	14
TGTGCCAGCACCATTAGACAGGGGATGAACACTGAAGCTTTCTTT	CASTIRQGMNTEAFF	TRBD1	TRBV18	TRBJ1-1	NA	15
TGTGCCAGCAGCTTAGTTACTGCCAATCAGCCCCAGCATTTT	CASSLVTANQPQHF	NA	TRBV7-8	TRBJ1-5	NA	14
TGTGCCAGCAGTGATACGACAGGGGTTAGAAATTCACCCCTCCACTTT	CASSDTTGVRNSPLHF	TRBD1	TRBV25-1	TRBJ1-6	NA	16
TGTGCCAGCAGCACCACAGGGAACACCGGGGAGCTGTTTTTT	CASSTTGNTGELFF	NA	TRBV7-9	TRBJ2-2	once	14
TGTGCCAGCAGCCGGACAGGGGGCCGGGAGACCCAGTACTTC	CASSRTGGRETQYF	TRBD1	TRBV9	TRBJ2-5	NA	14
TGCGCCAGCAGCTTGGCCCCAGGGACTACTGAAGCTTTCTTT	CASSLAPGTTEAFF	NA	TRBV5-1	TRBJ1-1	NA	14
TGCGCCAGCAGCCAAGTTGTCGGGACAGCATTGACCGGGGAGCTGTTTTTT	CASSQVVGTALTGELFF	TRBD1	TRBV4-3	TRBJ2-2	NA	17
TGTGCCAGTAGTCCCTCCCCCCGGGACAGAAGCAATCAGCCCCAGCATTTT	CASSPSPRDRSNQPQHF	TRBD1	TRBV19	TRBJ1-5	NA	17
TGTGCCAGCAGCCACCCGCAGGCAGGGGTGATCGGCACAGATACGCAGTATTTT	CASSHPQAGVIGTDTQYF	NA	TRBV11-2	TRBJ2-3	NA	18
TGTGCCATAAAACAGGTCACCGGGGAGCTGTTTTTT	CAIKQVTGELFF	NA	TRBV25-1	TRBJ2-2	NA	12
TGTGCCAGCAGTCAAATGCCAGGGCCCGAGCAGTACTTC	CASSQMPGPEQYF	NA	TRBV27	TRBJ2-7	NA	13
TGTGCCACCAGCAGAGGTCCGACAGGGTACGAGCAGTACTTC	CATSRGPTGYEQYF	TRBD1	TRBV15	TRBJ2-7	NA	14
TGTGCCAGCAGCTTAGTCAGGGAGGGGGACACTGAAGCTTTCTTT	CASSLVREGDTEAFF	NA	TRBV13	TRBJ1-1	NA	15
TGTGCCAGTAGTATAGACTATATGGGCGATGAGCAGTTCTTC	CASSIDYMGDEQFF	NA	TRBV19	TRBJ2-1	NA	14
TGCAGCGTTTATCTGGAAAAACTGTTTTTT	CSVYLEKLFF	NA	TRBV29-1	TRBJ1-4	NA	10
TGTGCCAGCAGATCTTATCCTAACTATGGCTACACCTTC	CASRSYPNYGYTF	NA	TRBV6-5	TRBJ1-2	NA	13
TGTGCCAGCAGCTCCCGGGATCCCAATGTAGATACGCAGTATTTT	CASSSRDPNVDTQYF	NA	TRBV21-1	TRBJ2-3	NA	15
TGTGCCAGCAGCCCGCGTCCTAAGGCGGCGCGTTATGGCTACACCTTC	CASSPRPKAARYGYTF	NA	TRBV5-4	TRBJ1-2	NA	16
TGTGCCATCAGTGACAGGGGGACCCCCCCGACCCAGTACTTC	CAISDRGTPPTQYF	TRBD1	TRBV10-3	TRBJ2-5	NA	14
TGTGCCAGTAGTCCACGACTAGCGGGAGGGCGGGATACGCAGTATTTT	CASSPRLAGGRDTQYF	TRBD2	TRBV19	TRBJ2-3	NA	16
TGTGCCAGCAGCGTAGGGAGCCGGCTAGCGGGGCGAGAGACCCAGTACTTC	CASSVGSRLAGRETQYF	TRBD2	TRBV9	TRBJ2-5	NA	17
TGTGCCAGCAGTGTACAGGGGGTATCGTACAATGAGCAGTTCTTC	CASSVQGVSYNEQFF	TRBD1	TRBV2	TRBJ2-1	NA	15